This T cell receptor beta chain was captured by sequencing in a study of T cell responses to AZD1222 COVID-19 vaccine. TCRdb's table, derived via immunoSEQ multiplex PCR, lists solely in-frame clones and lacks some. The profile shows some 200,000 clones, 80% to 95% of them singletons. Germline loops: CDR1 LNHNV, CDR2 YYDKDF (reference sequence). V lost 0 bases, J lost 6 bases, and 6 bases stayed unmatched. This CDR3 is 17 amino acids long. The chain combines TRBV15 with TRBJ1-5; 12 nucleotides match TRBD1. The sequence came from an adult who received the AZD1222 COVID-19 vaccine. The sample consisted of peripheral blood, taken 28 days after the second AZD1222 dose. The CDR3 protein is CATSRDRGTGGLQPQHF. The CDR3 DNA reads TGTGCCACCAGCAGAGACCGCGGGACAGGGGGCCTTCAGCCCCAGCATTTT. The full variable domain, with the rest looked up from reference TRBV15 and TRBJ1-5, is DAMVIQNPRYQVTQFGKPVTLSCSQTLNHNVMYWYQQKSSQAPKLLFHYYDKDFNNEADTPDNFQSRRPNTSFCFLDIRSPGLGDTAMYLCATSRDRGTGGLQPQHFGDGTRLSIL.